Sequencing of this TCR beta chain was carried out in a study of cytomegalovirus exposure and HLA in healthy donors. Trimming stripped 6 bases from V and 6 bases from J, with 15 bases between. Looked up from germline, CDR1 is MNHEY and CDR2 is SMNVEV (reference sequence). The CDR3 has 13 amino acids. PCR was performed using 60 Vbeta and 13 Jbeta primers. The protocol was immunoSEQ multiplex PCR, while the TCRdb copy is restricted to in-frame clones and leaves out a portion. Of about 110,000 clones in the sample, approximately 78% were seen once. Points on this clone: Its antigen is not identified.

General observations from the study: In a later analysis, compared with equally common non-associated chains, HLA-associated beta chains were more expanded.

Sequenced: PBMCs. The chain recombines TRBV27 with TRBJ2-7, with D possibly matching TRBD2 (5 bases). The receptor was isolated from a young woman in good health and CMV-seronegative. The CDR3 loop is CASRGDFSPEQYF. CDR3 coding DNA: TGTGCCAGCAGGGGAGACTTCAGTCCCGAGCAGTACTTC.